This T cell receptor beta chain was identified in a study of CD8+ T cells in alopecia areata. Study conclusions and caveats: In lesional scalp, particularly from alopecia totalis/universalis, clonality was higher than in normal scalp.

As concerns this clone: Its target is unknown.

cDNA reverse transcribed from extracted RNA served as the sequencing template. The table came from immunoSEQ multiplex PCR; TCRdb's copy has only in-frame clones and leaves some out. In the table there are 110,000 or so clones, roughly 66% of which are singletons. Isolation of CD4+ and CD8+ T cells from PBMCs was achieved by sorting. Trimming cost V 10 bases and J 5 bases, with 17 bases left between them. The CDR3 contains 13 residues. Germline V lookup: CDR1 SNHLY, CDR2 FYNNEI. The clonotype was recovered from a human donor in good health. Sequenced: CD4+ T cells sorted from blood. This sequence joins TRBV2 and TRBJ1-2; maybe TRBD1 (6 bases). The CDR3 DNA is TGTGCCACAAGACAGGCGACTGGTTATGGCTACACCTTC. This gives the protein CATRQATGYGYTF.